The entry below gives a single T cell receptor beta chain sequence along with its context. Antigen specificity is unknown. These data belong to a study of cytomegalovirus exposure and HLA in healthy donors. Overall study findings and caveats: The records held CMV serostatus as the only immune exposure information. Investigators reported over 150 TCR beta chains as tied to cytomegalovirus. In a later analysis, HLA-associated TCR beta chains were more clonally expanded than equally common others.

60 Vbeta and 13 Jbeta primers were used in PCR. Profiled with immunoSEQ multiplex PCR; TCRdb holds only in-frame clones, not every one. The sample yields a few hundred thousand clones, 80% seen once. Source material: PBMCs. The receptor comes from a girl aged 2 to 9 in good health and CMV-seronegative.

CDR3 protein: CASSLRLGGSYEQYF. DNA for the CDR3: TGTGCCAGCAGCTTACGCCTCGGGGGCTCCTACGAGCAGTACTTC. V gene TRBV7-3 combines with J gene TRBJ2-7, with D possibly TRBD2 on 6 matching bases. V lost 2 bases and J 0 bases, leaving 11 bases between the germline ends. Germline V gene lookup returns CDR1 SGHTA and CDR2 FQGTGA. The CDR3 covers 15 residues.